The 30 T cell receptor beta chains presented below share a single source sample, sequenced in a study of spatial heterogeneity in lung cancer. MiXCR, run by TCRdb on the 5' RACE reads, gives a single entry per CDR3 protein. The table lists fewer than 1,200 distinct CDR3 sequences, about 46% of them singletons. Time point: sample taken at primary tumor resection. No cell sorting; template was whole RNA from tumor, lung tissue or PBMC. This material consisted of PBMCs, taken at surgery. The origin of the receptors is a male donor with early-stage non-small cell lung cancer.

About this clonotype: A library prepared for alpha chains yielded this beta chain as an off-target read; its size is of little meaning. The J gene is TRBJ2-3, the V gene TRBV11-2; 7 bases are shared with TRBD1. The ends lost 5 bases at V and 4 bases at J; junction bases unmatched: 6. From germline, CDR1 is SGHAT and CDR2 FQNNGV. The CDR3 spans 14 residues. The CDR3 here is CASSPRGPADTQYF. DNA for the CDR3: TGTGCCAGCAGCCCGAGGGGGCCGGCAGATACGCAGTATTTT. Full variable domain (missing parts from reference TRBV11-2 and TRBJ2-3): EAGVAQSPRYKIIEKRQSVAFWCNPISGHATLYWYQQILGQGPKLLIQFQNNGVVDDSQLPKDRFSAERLKGVDSTLKIQPAKLEDSAVYLCASSPRGPADTQYFGPGTRLTVL.

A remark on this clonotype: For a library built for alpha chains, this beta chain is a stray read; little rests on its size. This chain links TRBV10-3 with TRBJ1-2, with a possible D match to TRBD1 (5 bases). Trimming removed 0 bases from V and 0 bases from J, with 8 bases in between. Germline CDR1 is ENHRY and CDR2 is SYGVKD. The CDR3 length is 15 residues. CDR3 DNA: TGTGCCATCAGTGAGTCCGAGACAGCTAACTATGGCTACACCTTC. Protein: CAISESETANYGYTF.

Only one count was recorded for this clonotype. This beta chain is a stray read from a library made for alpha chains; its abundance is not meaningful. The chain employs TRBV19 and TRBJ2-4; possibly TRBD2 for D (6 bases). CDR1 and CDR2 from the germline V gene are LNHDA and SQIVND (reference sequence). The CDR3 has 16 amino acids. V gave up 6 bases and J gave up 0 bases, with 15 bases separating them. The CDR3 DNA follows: TGTGCCAGTAGAGAGAATACGGGGGTAGCCAAAAACATTCAGTACTTC. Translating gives CASRENTGVAKNIQYF.

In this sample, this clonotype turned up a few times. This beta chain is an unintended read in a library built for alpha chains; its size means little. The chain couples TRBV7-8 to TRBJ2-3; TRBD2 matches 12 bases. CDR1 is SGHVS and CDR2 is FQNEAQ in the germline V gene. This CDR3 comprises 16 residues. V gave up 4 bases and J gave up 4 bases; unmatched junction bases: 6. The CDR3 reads CASSSGLAGRADTQYF. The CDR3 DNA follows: TGTGCCAGCAGCTCCGGACTAGCGGGGAGGGCAGATACGCAGTATTTT.

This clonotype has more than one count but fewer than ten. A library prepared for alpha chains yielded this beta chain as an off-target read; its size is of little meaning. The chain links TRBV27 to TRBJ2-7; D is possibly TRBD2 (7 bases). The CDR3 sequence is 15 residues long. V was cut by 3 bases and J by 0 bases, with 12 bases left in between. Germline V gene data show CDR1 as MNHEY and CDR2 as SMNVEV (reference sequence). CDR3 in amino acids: CASSLGGASSYEQYF. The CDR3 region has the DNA TGTGCCAGCAGTTTGGGGGGGGCAAGCTCCTACGAGCAGTACTTC.

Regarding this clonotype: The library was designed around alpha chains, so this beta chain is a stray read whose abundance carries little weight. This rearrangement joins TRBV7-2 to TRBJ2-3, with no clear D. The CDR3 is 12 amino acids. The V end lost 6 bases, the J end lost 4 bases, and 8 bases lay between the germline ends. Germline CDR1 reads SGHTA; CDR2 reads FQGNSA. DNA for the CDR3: TGTGCCAGCAGTATTAGCTCAGATACGCAGTATTTT. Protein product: CASSISSDTQYF.

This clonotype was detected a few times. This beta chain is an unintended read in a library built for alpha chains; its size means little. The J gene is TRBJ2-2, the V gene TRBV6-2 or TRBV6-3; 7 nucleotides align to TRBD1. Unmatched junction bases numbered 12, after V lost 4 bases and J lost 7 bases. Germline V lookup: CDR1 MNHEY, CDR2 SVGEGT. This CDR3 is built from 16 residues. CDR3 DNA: TGTGCCAGCAGTTCCCGGGAAGGGGGCGACGTCGGGGAGCTGTTTTTT. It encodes CASSSREGGDVGELFF.

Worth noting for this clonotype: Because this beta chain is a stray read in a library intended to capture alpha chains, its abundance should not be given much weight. The DNA of the CDR3 is TGCAGTGCTAGAGTCGTGGGACCGCCCCACGAGCAGTACTTC. Protein: CSARVVGPPHEQYF. This rearrangement joins TRBV20-1 to TRBJ2-7, with D perhaps given as TRBD1 or TRBD2 (5 bases each). The CDR3 is made up of 14 amino acids. Germline V CDR1 and CDR2: DFQATT, SNEGSKA (reference sequence). V was cut by 1 base and J by 5 bases, with 15 bases left in between.

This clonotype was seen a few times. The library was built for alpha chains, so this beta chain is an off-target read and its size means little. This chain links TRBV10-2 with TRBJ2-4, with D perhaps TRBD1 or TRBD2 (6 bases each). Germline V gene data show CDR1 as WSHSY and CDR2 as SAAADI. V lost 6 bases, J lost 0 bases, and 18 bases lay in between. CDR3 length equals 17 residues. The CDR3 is CASRGGGLLRAKNIQYF. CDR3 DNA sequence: TGCGCCAGCAGAGGAGGGGGACTTTTAAGAGCCAAAAACATTCAGTACTTC.

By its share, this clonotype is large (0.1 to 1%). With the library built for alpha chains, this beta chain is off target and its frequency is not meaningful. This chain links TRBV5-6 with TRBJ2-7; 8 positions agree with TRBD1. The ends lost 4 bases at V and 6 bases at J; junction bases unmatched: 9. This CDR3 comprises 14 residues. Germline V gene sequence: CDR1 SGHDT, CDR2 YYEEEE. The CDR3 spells CASSPVRDRLEQYF. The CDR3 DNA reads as TGTGCCAGCAGCCCCGTCCGGGACAGGCTCGAGCAGTACTTC.

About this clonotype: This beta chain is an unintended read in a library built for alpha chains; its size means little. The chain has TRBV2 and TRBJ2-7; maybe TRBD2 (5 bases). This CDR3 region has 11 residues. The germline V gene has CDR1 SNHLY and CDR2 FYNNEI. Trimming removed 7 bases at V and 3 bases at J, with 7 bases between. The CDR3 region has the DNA TGTGCCAGCATCCGGGACTACGAGCAGTACTTC. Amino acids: CASIRDYEQYF.

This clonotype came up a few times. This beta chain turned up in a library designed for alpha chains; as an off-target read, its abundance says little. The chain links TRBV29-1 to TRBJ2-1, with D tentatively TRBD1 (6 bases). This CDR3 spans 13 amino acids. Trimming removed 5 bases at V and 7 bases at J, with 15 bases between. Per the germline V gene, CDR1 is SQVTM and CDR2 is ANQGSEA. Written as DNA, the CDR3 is TGCAGCGTTTCAGGGGTTATCCCTAATGAGCAGTTCTTC. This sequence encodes CSVSGVIPNEQFF.

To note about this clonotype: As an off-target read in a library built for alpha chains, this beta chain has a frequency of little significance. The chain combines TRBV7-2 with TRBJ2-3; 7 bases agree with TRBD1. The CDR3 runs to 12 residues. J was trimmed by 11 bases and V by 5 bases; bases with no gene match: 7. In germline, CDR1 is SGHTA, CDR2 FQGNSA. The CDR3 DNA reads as TGTGCCAGCAGCCTCCGGACAGGAAAGCAGTATTTT. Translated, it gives CASSLRTGKQYF.

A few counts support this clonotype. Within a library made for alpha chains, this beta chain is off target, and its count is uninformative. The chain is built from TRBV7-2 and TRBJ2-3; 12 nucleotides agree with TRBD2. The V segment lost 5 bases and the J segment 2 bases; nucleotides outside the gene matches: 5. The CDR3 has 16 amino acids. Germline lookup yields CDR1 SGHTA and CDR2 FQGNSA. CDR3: CASSPGLAGPTDTQYF. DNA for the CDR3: TGTGCCAGCAGCCCAGGACTAGCGGGGCCCACAGATACGCAGTATTTT.

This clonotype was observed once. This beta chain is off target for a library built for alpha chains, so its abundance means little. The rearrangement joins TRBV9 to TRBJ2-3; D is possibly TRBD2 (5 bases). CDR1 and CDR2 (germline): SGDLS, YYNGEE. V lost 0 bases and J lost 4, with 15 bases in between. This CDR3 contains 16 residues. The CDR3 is CASSVERGVYSDTQYF. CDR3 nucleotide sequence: TGTGCCAGCAGCGTAGAACGGGGAGTGTACTCAGATACGCAGTATTTT.

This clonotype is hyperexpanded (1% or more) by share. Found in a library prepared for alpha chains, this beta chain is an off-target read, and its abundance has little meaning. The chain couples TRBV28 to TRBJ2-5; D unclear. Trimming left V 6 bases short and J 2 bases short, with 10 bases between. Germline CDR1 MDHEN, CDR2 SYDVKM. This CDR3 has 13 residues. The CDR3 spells CASSYGWQETQYF. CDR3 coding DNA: TGTGCCAGCAGCTACGGGTGGCAAGAGACCCAGTACTTC.

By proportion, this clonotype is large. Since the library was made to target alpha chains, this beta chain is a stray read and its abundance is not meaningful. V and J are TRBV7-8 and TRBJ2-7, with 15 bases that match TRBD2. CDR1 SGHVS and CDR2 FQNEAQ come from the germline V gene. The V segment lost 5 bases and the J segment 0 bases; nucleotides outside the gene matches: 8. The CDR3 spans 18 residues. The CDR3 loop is CASSVGLAGGPTSYEQYF. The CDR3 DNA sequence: TGTGCCAGCAGCGTGGGACTAGCGGGGGGCCCCACCTCCTACGAGCAGTACTTC.

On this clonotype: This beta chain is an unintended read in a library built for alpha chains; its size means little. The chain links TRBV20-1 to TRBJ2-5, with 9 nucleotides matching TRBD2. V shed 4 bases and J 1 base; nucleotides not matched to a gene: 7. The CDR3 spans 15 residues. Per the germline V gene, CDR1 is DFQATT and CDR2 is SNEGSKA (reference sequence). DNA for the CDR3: TGCAGTGCTACCTCCAGCGGGGGGCGCCAAGAGACCCAGTACTTC. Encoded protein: CSATSSGGRQETQYF.

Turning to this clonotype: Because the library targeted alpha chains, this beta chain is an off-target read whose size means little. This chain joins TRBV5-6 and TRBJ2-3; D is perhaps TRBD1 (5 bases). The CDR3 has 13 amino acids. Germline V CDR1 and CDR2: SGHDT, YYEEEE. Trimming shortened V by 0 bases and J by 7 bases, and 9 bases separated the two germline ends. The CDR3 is CASSLEGAYTQYF. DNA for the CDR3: TGTGCCAGCAGCTTGGAAGGGGCCTATACGCAGTATTTT.

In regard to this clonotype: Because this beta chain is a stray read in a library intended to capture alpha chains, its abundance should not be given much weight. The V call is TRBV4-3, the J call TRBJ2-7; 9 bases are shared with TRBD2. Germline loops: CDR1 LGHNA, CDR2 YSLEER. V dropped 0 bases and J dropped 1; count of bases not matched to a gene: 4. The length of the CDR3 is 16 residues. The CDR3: CASSQDQLAGSYEQYF. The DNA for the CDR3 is TGCGCCAGCAGCCAAGATCAGCTAGCGGGGTCCTACGAGCAGTACTTC.

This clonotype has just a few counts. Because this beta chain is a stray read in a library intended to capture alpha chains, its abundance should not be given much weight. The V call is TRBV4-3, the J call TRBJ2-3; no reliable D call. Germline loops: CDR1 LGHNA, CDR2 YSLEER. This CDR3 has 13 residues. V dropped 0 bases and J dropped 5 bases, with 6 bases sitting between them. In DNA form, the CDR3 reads TGCGCCAGCAGCCAAGAATCTGGAGATACGCAGTATTTT. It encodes CASSQESGDTQYF.

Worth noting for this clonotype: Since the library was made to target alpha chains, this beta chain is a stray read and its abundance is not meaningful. CDR3 in amino acids: CASSESPRGTQYF. The CDR3 region has the DNA TGTGCCAGCAGTGAAAGTCCCAGGGGGACCCAGTACTTC. The V call is TRBV2, the J call TRBJ2-5; tentative D call: TRBD1 (6 bases). This CDR3 is built from 13 residues. Germline CDR1 is SNHLY and CDR2 is FYNNEI. With 2 bases removed from V and 7 bases from J, the gap between germline ends came to 11 bases. The whole variable domain, remainder taken from reference TRBV2 and TRBJ2-5, is EPEVTQTPSHQVTQMGQEVILRCVPISNHLYFYWYRQILGQKVEFLVSFYNNEISEKSEIFDDQFSVERPDGSNFTLKIRSTKLEDSAMYFCASSESPRGTQYFGPGTRLLVL.

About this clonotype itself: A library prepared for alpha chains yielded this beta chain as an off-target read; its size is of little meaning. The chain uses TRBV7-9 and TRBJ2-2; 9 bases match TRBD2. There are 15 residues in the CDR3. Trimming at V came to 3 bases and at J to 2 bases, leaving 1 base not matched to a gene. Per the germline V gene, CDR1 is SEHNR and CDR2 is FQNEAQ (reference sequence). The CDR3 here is CASSFGTSNTGELFF. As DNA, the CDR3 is TGTGCCAGCAGCTTCGGGACTAGCAACACCGGGGAGCTGTTTTTT.

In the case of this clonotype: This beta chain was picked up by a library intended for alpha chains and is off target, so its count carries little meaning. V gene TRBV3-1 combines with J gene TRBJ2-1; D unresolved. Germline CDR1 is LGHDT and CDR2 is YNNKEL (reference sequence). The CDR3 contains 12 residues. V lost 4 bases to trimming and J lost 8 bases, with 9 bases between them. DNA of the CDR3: TGTGCCAGCAGCCTGTTTCCGGATGAGCAGTTCTTC. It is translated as CASSLFPDEQFF.

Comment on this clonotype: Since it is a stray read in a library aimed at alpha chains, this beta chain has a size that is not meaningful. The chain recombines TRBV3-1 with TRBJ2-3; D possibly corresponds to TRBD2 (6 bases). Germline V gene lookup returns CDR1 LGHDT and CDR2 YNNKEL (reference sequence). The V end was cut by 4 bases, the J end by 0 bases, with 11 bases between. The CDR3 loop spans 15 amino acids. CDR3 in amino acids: CASSLSEGSTDTQYF. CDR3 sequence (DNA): TGTGCCAGCAGCCTATCGGAGGGGAGCACAGATACGCAGTATTTT.

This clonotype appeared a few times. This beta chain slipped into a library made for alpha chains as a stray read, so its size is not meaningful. In DNA form, the CDR3 reads TGCGCCAGCAGCCCTACAGGGACAGGGGAAACCTACGAGCAGTACTTC. The encoded protein is CASSPTGTGETYEQYF. The chain recombines TRBV5-1 with TRBJ2-7, with 10 nucleotides matching TRBD1. Germline V gene data show CDR1 as SGHRS and CDR2 as YFSETQ. J gave up 2 bases and V 4 bases, and 9 bases lay outside the gene matches. The CDR3 consists of 16 residues.

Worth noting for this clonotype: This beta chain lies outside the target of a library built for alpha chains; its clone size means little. The DNA of the CDR3 is TGTGCCAGCAGCCAAGTAGCTACGGGCTCCTACGAGCAGTACTTC. This translates into CASSQVATGSYEQYF. The chain employs TRBV4-2 and TRBJ2-7; D unclear. Germline V lookup: CDR1 LGHNA, CDR2 YNFKEQ. The CDR3 consists of 15 residues. V lost 1 base and J lost 0, with 10 bases in between.

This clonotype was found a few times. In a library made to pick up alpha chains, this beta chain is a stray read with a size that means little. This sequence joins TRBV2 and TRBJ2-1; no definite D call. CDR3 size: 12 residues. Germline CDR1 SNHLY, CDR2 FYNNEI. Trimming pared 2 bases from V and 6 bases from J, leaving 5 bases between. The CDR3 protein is CASSENGNEQFF. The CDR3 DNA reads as TGTGCCAGCAGTGAAAACGGCAATGAGCAGTTCTTC.

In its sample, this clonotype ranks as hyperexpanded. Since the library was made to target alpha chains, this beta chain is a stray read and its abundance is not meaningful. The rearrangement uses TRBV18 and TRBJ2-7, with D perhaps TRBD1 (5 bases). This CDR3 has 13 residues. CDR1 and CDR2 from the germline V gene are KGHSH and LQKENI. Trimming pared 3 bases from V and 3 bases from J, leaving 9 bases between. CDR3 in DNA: TGTGCCAGCTCACCCGACAGAGACTACGAGCAGTACTTC. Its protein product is CASSPDRDYEQYF.

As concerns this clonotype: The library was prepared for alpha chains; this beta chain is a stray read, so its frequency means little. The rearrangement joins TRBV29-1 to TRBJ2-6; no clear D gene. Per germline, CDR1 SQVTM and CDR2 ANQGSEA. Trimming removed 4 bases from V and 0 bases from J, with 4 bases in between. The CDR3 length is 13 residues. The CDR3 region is CSVAGSGANVLTF. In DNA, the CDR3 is TGCAGCGTTGCCGGCTCTGGGGCCAACGTCCTGACTTTC. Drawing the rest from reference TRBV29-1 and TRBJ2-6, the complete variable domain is SAVISQKPSRDICQRGTSLTIQCQVDSQVTMMFWYRQQPGQSLTLIATANQGSEATYESGFVIDKFPISRPNLTFSTLTVSNMSPEDSSIYLCSVAGSGANVLTFGAGSRLTVL.